The T cell receptor beta chain described here comes from a study of OX40 agonist ivuxolimab in advanced cancers. The study in broad terms: The costimulatory receptor OX40 (CD134) was targeted by ivuxolimab, a fully human IgG2 agonistic monoclonal antibody. Partial responses occurred in three dose-escalation patients, of whom one had hepatocellular carcinoma and two had cutaneous melanoma. Patients were allowed to have had prior anti-PD-1, anti-PD-L1 or anti-CTLA-4 therapy, and roughly two fifths of the dose-escalation patients had been treated with checkpoint inhibitors. The paper describes the monotherapy dose-escalation part (N = 52 patients) of the phase I trial of ivuxolimab. Intravenous ivuxolimab was administered to patients every 2 weeks at six dose levels: 0.01, 0.1, 0.3, 1.5, 3 and 10 mg/kg. The purpose of peripheral TCRbeta sequencing was to test whether ivuxolimab changed TCR sequence diversity and led to clonal T-cell expansion. Of the 50 or so patients in dose escalation, about 20 had hepatocellular carcinoma, some 15 had melanoma, 9 had renal cell carcinoma and 9 had head and neck cancer. A male proportion of roughly 80% and a mean age of approximately 58 years, ranging from about 23 to 90, were recorded for the dose-escalation cohort.

Regarding this clone: Its antigen is currently not known. Within one base of it there is no much larger clone, and no base qualities were kept.

Patients with autoimmune disease history or receiving systemic immunosuppression were excluded from the trial. Peripheral blood for TCR sequencing was collected from all dose cohorts at baseline, on cycle 4 day 1, and on cycle 7 day 1. The samples were drawn from a first-in-human, open-label, multicenter phase I dose-escalation trial of ivuxolimab. Adults with locally advanced or metastatic melanoma, renal cell, hepatocellular, or head and neck squamous cell carcinoma were enrolled in the trial. Before TCR sequencing, CD4+ T cells and CD8+ T cells from peripheral blood were sorted into separate populations. Genomic DNA was extracted from sorted cells for sequencing of the TCRbeta CDR3 region. TCRbeta CDR3 regions were sequenced using the immunoSEQ Assay. TCRdb provides this immuneACCESS table in a form limited to in-frame rearrangements. Some clones are lacking; in checked studies, under half of them reflect an unresolved V gene, and why the rest are absent is not known. The sample includes approximately 74,000 clones, with 80% to 95% observed a single time. The ten largest make up around 0.5% of the sample.

Trimmed from V: 7 bases; trimmed from J: 1 base; junction bases lacking a gene match: 2. The CDR3 goes from the cysteine to the phenylalanine over 14 residues. The read is trimmed to its CDR3 DNA, 42 bases read in frame from base 1. CDR1 LGHNA and CDR2 YNFKEQ are derived from the germline V gene. Study-level results and caveats: In partial responders in the 0.1-3.0 mg/kg groups, normalized peripheral clonal expansion was found to be among the lowest, especially among CD8+ T cells. After ivuxolimab, CD8+ T cells had more expanded clones than CD4+ T cells on average. The antigen specificity of the peripheral T cells that underwent clonal expansion was not determined. At doses from 0.1 to 3.0 mg/kg, clonal expansion was seen in both CD4+ and CD8+ blood T cells between baseline and week 6. Low levels of normalized T-cell clonal expansion were also shown by some nonresponding patients.

This TCR was recovered from an adult with an advanced solid tumor such as melanoma, head and neck, liver or kidney cancer. The sequences come from CD4+ or CD8+ T cells sorted from blood, collected in a trial of the OX40 agonist ivuxolimab. This chain joins TRBV4-2 to TRBJ2-2; the central 8 bases match TRBD1. The nucleotide sequence reads TGTGCCAGCAACGACAGGGGGAACACCGGGGAGCTGTTTTTT. Its protein is CASNDRGNTGELFF.